This T cell receptor beta chain was identified during a study of low-dose radiotherapy and immunotherapy resistance in tumors. First-strand cDNA used TRAV- and TRBV-specific primers, covering alpha and beta chains. TCR amplification used 20 PCR cycles, a constant-region primer and a V-primer adapter. Via MiXCR, TCRdb re-called the reads, giving one row per CDR3 protein. The sample carries some 94,000 distinct CDR3 sequences, 20% to 25% recorded once. Time point here: after trial treatment. Treatment noted: LDRT plus nivolumab, ipilimumab, low-dose cyclophosphamide and aspirin (RACIN trial). Donors, who were enrolled in a single-arm phase I dose-escalation trial, received nivolumab, ipilimumab, aspirin, low-dose cyclophosphamide and low-dose radiotherapy. Ten or more counts support this clonotype. CDR1 and CDR2 from the germline V gene are SGDLS and YYNGEE. The CDR3 runs 13 residues. V dropped 0 bases and J dropped 4 bases, with 4 bases sitting between them.

This chain joins TRBV9 and TRBJ2-2; D is unclear. Sequenced material: PBMCs, taken after low-dose radiotherapy plus immunotherapy. This clonotype was obtained from a female donor with ovarian cancer. This CDR3 is CASSVGLTGELFF. Written as DNA, the CDR3 is TGTGCCAGCAGCGTAGGACTCACCGGGGAGCTGTTTTTT.